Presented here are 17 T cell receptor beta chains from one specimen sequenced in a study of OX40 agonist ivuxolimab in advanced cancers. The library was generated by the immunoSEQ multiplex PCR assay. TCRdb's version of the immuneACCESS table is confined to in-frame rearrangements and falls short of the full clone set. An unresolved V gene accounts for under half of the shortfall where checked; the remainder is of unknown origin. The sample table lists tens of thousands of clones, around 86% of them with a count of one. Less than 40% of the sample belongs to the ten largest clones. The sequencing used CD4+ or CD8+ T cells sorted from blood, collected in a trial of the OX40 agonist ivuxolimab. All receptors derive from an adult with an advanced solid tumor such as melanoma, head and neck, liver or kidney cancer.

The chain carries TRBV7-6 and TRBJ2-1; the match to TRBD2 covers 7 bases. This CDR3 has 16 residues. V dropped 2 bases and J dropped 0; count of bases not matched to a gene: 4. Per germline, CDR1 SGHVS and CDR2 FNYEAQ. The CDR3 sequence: CASSLSASGSYNEQFF. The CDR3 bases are TGTGCCAGCAGCTTAAGCGCTAGCGGCTCCTACAATGAGCAGTTCTTC.

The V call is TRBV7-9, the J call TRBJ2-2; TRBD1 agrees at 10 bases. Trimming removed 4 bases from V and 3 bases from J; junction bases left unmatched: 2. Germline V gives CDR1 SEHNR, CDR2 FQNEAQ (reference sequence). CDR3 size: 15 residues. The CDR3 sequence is CASSWDRGDTGELFF. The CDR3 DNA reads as TGTGCCAGCAGCTGGGACAGGGGAGACACCGGGGAGCTGTTTTTT.

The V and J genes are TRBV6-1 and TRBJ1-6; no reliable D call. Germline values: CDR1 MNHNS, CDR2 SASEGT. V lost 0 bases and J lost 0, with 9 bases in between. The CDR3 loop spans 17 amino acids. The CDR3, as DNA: TGTGCCAGCAGTGAAGCTAGGGCGATCTCCTATAATTCACCCCTCCACTTT. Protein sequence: CASSEARAISYNSPLHF.

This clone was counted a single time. CDR3 sequence: CASSLFPRDGDGYTF. Here the CDR3 DNA reads TGTGCCAGCAGCTTGTTCCCCCGGGACGGGGATGGCTACACCTTC. The rearrangement links TRBV7-8 to TRBJ1-2; a possible D gene is TRBD1 (5 bases). The CDR3 runs 15 residues. Trimming removed 3 bases from V and 6 bases from J, with 17 bases in between. Per the germline V gene, CDR1 is SGHVS and CDR2 is FQNEAQ.

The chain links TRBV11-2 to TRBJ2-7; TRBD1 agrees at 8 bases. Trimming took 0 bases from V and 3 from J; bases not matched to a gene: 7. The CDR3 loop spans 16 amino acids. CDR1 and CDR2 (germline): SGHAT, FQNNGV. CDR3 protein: CASSLDLGTGGYEQYF. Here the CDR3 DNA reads TGTGCCAGCAGCTTAGATCTCGGGACAGGCGGCTACGAGCAGTACTTC.

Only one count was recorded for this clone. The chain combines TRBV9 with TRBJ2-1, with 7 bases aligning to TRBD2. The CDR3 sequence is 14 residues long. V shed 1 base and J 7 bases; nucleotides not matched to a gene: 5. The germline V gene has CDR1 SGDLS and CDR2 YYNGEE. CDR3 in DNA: TGTGCCAGCAGCGTATTGGGAGGGTTAAATGAGCAGTTCTTC. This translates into CASSVLGGLNEQFF.

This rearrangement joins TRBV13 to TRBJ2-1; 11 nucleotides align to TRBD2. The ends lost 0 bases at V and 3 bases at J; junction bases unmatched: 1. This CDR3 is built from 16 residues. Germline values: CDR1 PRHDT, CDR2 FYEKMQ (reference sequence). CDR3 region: CASSLGTSGVYNEQFF. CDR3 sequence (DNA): TGTGCCAGCAGCTTAGGGACTAGCGGGGTCTACAATGAGCAGTTCTTC.

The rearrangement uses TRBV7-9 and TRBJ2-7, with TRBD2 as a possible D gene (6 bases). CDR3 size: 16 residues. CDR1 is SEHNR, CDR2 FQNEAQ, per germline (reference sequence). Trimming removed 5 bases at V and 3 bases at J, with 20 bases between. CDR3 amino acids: CASSPLPGGKDYEQYF. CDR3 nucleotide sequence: TGTGCCAGCAGCCCCCTTCCGGGCGGGAAAGACTACGAGCAGTACTTC.

CDR3 residues: CASSGLAGDEQYF. CDR3 DNA: TGTGCCAGCAGCGGACTAGCGGGAGATGAGCAGTACTTC. The chain has TRBV5-8 and TRBJ2-5; TRBD2 matches at 13 bases. In germline, CDR1 is SGHTS, CDR2 YDEGEE. V shed 4 bases and J 11 bases; nucleotides not matched to a gene: 5. The CDR3 loop spans 13 amino acids.

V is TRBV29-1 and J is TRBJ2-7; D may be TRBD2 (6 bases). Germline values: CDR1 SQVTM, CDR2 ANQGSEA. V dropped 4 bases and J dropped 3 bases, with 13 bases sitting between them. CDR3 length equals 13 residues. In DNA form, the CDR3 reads TGCAGCGTTGTGGGGACTTCGAACTACGAGCAGTACTTC. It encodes CSVVGTSNYEQYF.

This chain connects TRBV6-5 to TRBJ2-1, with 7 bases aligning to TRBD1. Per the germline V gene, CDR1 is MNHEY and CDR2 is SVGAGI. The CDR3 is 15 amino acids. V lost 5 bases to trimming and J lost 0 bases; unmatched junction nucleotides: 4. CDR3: CASSTGVSSYNEQFF. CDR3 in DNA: TGTGCCAGCAGTACAGGGGTTAGCTCCTACAATGAGCAGTTCTTC.

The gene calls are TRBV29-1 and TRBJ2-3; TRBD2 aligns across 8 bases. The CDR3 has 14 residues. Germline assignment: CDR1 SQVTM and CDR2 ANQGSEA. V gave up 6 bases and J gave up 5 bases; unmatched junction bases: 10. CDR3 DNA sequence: TGCAGCGTCCGTCCCGGGACTAGGAGAGATACGCAGTATTTT. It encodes CSVRPGTRRDTQYF.

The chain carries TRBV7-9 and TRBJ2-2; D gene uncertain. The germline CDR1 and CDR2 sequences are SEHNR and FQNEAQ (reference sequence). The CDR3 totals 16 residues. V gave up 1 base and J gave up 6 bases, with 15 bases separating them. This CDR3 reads CASSLGSWASAGELFF. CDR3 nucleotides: TGTGCCAGCAGCTTAGGATCTTGGGCGAGCGCCGGGGAGCTGTTTTTT.

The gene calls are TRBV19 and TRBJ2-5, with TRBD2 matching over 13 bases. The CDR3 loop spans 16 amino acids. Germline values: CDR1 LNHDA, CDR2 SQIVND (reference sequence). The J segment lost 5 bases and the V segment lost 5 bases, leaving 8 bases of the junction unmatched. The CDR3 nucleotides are TGTGCCAGTAGTGGGAGGGGACTAGCGGGAATGGAGACCCAGTACTTC. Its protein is CASSGRGLAGMETQYF.

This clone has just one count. The CDR3 reads CASSPRARGEVLDTQYF. The CDR3 DNA follows: TGTGCCAGCAGCCCGCGCGCGAGAGGGGAAGTATTAGATACGCAGTATTTT. This rearrangement joins TRBV7-2 to TRBJ2-3; D tentatively fits TRBD1 or TRBD2 (5 bases each). CDR1 and CDR2 from the germline V gene are SGHTA and FQGNSA. Deletions cut 5 bases from V and 5 bases from J, with 23 bases between. CDR3 size: 17 residues.

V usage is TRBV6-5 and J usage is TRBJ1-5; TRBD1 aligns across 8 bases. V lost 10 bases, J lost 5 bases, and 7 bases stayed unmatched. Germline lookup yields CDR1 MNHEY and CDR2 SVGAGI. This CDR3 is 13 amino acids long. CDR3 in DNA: TGTGCCACCCAGACAGGGGCGTATCAGCCCCAGCATTTT. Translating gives CATQTGAYQPQHF.

CDR3 coding DNA: TGTGCCAGCAGCTTAGGGACAGGGGGCTTCTACGAGCAGTACTTC. It is translated as CASSLGTGGFYEQYF. V is TRBV11-2 and J is TRBJ2-7; 11 nucleotides agree with TRBD1. Trimming at V came to 1 base and at J to 3 bases, leaving 2 bases not matched to a gene. The CDR3 loop spans 15 amino acids. Germline V gene data show CDR1 as SGHAT and CDR2 as FQNNGV.